Listed below are T cell receptor beta chains from one sample, sequenced in a study of T cells in Graves' hyperthyroidism and ophthalmopathy. TCRdb re-called the multiplex PCR reads through MiXCR, storing one row per CDR3 protein. The table includes some 380,000 distinct CDR3 sequences, approximately 15% detected once. Source material: blood. The origin of the receptors is a man aged 25 to 40 with Graves' hyperthyroidism that later progressed to Graves' ophthalmopathy. The CDR3 runs from the conserved cysteine through the conserved F or W. D genes are given only for firm matches. A clone size is listed for some rows: how often the clone was seen (once, few, many), or a class if it is expanded.

v_gene,j_gene,d_gene,abundance,CDR3nt,CDR3aa
TRBV2,TRBJ2-2,.,many,TGTGCCAGCAGTCGGTCGGGACGTCTAGATACGAACACCGGGGAGCTGTTTTTT,CASSRSGRLDTNTGELFF
TRBV20-1,TRBJ2-5,TRBD2,.,TGCAGTGCCCCCCGACTAGCGGACCTACAAGAGACCCAGTACTTC,CSAPRLADLQETQYF
TRBV6-2/TRBV6-3,TRBJ1-2,.,many,TGTGCCAGCACCCCCGAGGCCGGGCATGGCTACACCTTC,CASTPEAGHGYTF
TRBV10-3,TRBJ1-4,.,.,TGTGCCATCGGTGACCTCGGCCGGATGGATGAAAAACTGTTTTTT,CAIGDLGRMDEKLFF
TRBV28,TRBJ1-2,.,many,TGTGCCAGCAGTCCCGGGAAGTATGGCTACACCTTC,CASSPGKYGYTF
TRBV7-7,TRBJ1-1,.,many,TGTGCCAGCAGCAAGACGGGGGACTCCGAAGCTTTCTTT,CASSKTGDSEAFF
TRBV20-1,TRBJ2-3,TRBD1,many,TGCAGTGCTAGGACAGGGTACACAGATACGCAGTATTTT,CSARTGYTDTQYF
TRBV3-1,TRBJ2-5,.,.,TGTGCCAGCAGCCACCCTGGGGGGACCGGGGAGACCCAGTACTTC,CASSHPGGTGETQYF
TRBV3-1,TRBJ2-3,.,many,TGTGCCAGCAGGTTGAGGGGATCAGATACGCAGTATTTT,CASRLRGSDTQYF
TRBV28,TRBJ1-1,.,many,TGTGCCAGCAGTTCTAGCCGTGGAGCTTTCTTT,CASSSSRGAFF
TRBV6-1,TRBJ1-5,TRBD1,many,TGTGCCAGCACCCCGAGTGGACAGGGCAATCAGCCCCAGCATTTT,CASTPSGQGNQPQHF
TRBV9,TRBJ1-1,.,few,TGTGCCAGCAGCGCCTGGGGAGGGGAAACTGAAGCTTTCTTT,CASSAWGGETEAFF
TRBV12-3/TRBV12-4,TRBJ1-5,.,many,TGTGCCAGCAGTCCGGAATGGTCGAGTCAGCCCCAGCATTTT,CASSPEWSSQPQHF
TRBV20-1,TRBJ2-2,.,few,TGCAGTGCCCAGGGAACGAACACCGGGGAGCTGTTTTTT,CSAQGTNTGELFF
TRBV5-1,TRBJ1-1,.,many,TGCGCCAGCAGCTTGGGGGGGTTCACTGAAGCTTTCTTT,CASSLGGFTEAFF
TRBV5-1,TRBJ2-1,TRBD2,many,TGCGCCAGCAGCTTTGCGGGGGGGAGCTCCTACAATGAGCAGTTCTTC,CASSFAGGSSYNEQFF
TRBV18,TRBJ2-1,.,many,TGTGCCAGCTCACCACCGCTCGGGCAGGGCAATGAGCAGTTCTTC,CASSPPLGQGNEQFF
TRBV28,TRBJ1-1,TRBD1,many,TGTGCCAGCAGTTTAGGGTCCGGGACAGGGGAGACTGAAGCTTTCTTT,CASSLGSGTGETEAFF
TRBV2,TRBJ2-3,.,many,TGTGCCAGCAGAGAGGACTCTATCACAGATACGCAGTATTTT,CASREDSITDTQYF
TRBV9,TRBJ2-1,.,.,TGTGCCAGCAGCGTAGGCTGGGGCTACAATGAGCAGTTCTTC,CASSVGWGYNEQFF
TRBV20-1,TRBJ1-5,TRBD1,few,TGCAGTGCTAGGGACCGTGACAGGGTTCGTCAGCCCCAGCATTTT,CSARDRDRVRQPQHF
TRBV7-9,TRBJ2-7,.,many,TGTGCCAGCACTTCAAGAGGGACCTTTACCTACGAGCAGTACTTC,CASTSRGTFTYEQYF
TRBV28,TRBJ2-7,TRBD2,many,TGTGCCAGCAGTTTTCTCCAGGGAGGGGAGCAGTACTTC,CASSFLQGGEQYF
TRBV5-6,TRBJ1-1,.,many,TGTGCCAGCAGCACGACGGGTTACACTGAAGCTTTCTTT,CASSTTGYTEAFF
TRBV20-1,TRBJ2-3,TRBD2,many,TGCAGTGCCGCAGACCCAGCGGGGGCCACAGATACGCAGTATTTT,CSAADPAGATDTQYF
TRBV6-1,TRBJ1-5,.,many,TGTGCCAGCAGCCCGCCGGGTAGGCCCCAGCATTTT,CASSPPGRPQHF
TRBV12-3/TRBV12-4,TRBJ1-5,TRBD1,many,TGTGCCAGCAGTTCGACAGGGCCCGGTCAGCCCCAGCATTTT,CASSSTGPGQPQHF
TRBV20-1,TRBJ2-1,TRBD1,many,TGCAGTGCTAGGTCGGGACAGGGAAACATGTACAATGAGCAGTTCTTC,CSARSGQGNMYNEQFF
TRBV24-1,TRBJ2-5,TRBD1,many,TGTGCCACCAGTGGTCGCGGGACAGGGGGCCGAGAGACCCAGTACTTC,CATSGRGTGGRETQYF
TRBV11-3,TRBJ1-1,.,many,TGTGCCAGCAGCTTAGACCCACAGGCAGCCCTTTGGAACACTGAAGCTTTCTTT,CASSLDPQAALWNTEAFF
TRBV6-1,TRBJ1-4,.,few,TGTGCCAGCAGTGCCCACCGCCCCGGGGAGGTATCTAATGAAAAACTGTTTTTT,CASSAHRPGEVSNEKLFF
TRBV25-1,TRBJ1-6,.,many,TGTGCCAGCAGTGAATCCCAGGGATGGAATTCACCCCTCCACTTT,CASSESQGWNSPLHF
TRBV3-1,TRBJ2-7,TRBD2,many,TGTGCCAGCAGCCGCGGACTAGCGGGGGGCCCCTACGAGCAGTACTTC,CASSRGLAGGPYEQYF
TRBV19,TRBJ1-5,TRBD1,.,TGTGCCAGTAGTATAGCAGCCAGGGGGGATCAGCCCCAGCATTTT,CASSIAARGDQPQHF
TRBV20-1,TRBJ2-5,.,many,TGCAGTGCTAGAGCCGGCGACCAGGGATTAATCTGGGAGACCCAGTACTTC,CSARAGDQGLIWETQYF
TRBV6-1,TRBJ1-2,.,.,TGTGCCAGCGCGTTAGGGCAGGGTAACTATGGCTACACCTTC,CASALGQGNYGYTF
TRBV29-1,TRBJ2-7,.,few,TGCAGCGTTAGTGAGTGGAGCGGCGGCTTGGACGAGCAGTACTTC,CSVSEWSGGLDEQYF
TRBV7-9,TRBJ2-1,TRBD2,many,TGTGCCAGCAGCTCTTTCAAACGGGGGGGGCACTACAATGAGCAGTTCTTC,CASSSFKRGGHYNEQFF
TRBV7-9,TRBJ1-3,.,.,TGTGCCAGCAGTCAAGGGCCCCTCCAAAGGTATTTT,CASSQGPLQRYF
TRBV5-6,TRBJ1-6,.,.,TGTGCCAGCAGCTTGGGGCAGAATTCACCCCTCCACTTT,CASSLGQNSPLHF
TRBV30,TRBJ2-2,.,.,TGTGCCTGGAGTGTACTTTTAGGCAGGGGGGCGAACACCGGGGAGCTGTTTTTT,CAWSVLLGRGANTGELFF
TRBV5-1,TRBJ1-1,.,.,TGCGCCAGCAGCTTGGATTACACTGAAGCTTTCTTT,CASSLDYTEAFF
TRBV7-8,TRBJ2-2,TRBD1,.,TGTGCCAGCAGCCGCCCAGGGGGTAGTGACACCGGGGAGCTGTTTTTT,CASSRPGGSDTGELFF
TRBV29-1,TRBJ1-1,.,few,TGCAGCGGGACTAGGGGGAGAGCTTTCTTT,CSGTRGRAFF
TRBV12-3/TRBV12-4,TRBJ2-1,.,many,TGTGCCAGCAGCCCGAGACAGCGCTCCTACAATGAGCAGTTCTTC,CASSPRQRSYNEQFF
TRBV7-9,TRBJ2-1,TRBD2,.,TGTGCCAGCAGCAGGGGACTAGCGGGGGGGCATGAGCAGTTCTTC,CASSRGLAGGHEQFF
TRBV28,TRBJ2-3,.,.,TGTGCCAGCAGTTTAGGGGCGAGCACAAATACGCAGTATTTT,CASSLGASTNTQYF
TRBV20-1,TRBJ1-4,.,many,TGCAGTGCTAGATCGGAGGGACATTTGAATGAAAAACTGTTTTTT,CSARSEGHLNEKLFF
TRBV4-1,TRBJ2-7,TRBD1,.,TGCGCCAGCAGCCAAGGAGGACAGGGGGACCTCTCCTACGAGCAGTACTTC,CASSQGGQGDLSYEQYF
TRBV18,TRBJ2-7,.,few,TGTGCCAGCTCACCGGGACTTCCGGGGGAGCAGTACTTC,CASSPGLPGEQYF
TRBV5-1,TRBJ1-2,TRBD1,.,TGCGCCAGCAGCCACGGACAGGGGAATGGCTACACCTTC,CASSHGQGNGYTF
TRBV28,TRBJ2-2,TRBD2,many,TGTGCCAGCAGTCCTTATCGTAGCGGGGAGACCGGGGAGCTGTTTTTT,CASSPYRSGETGELFF
TRBV5-5,TRBJ2-7,.,many,TGTGCCAGCAGCTACCCGGGCAGTATCTACGAGCAGTACTTC,CASSYPGSIYEQYF
TRBV12-5,TRBJ2-2,TRBD1,many,TGTGCTAGTGGCCGGACAGGGGGCGGCACCGGGGAGCTGTTTTTT,CASGRTGGGTGELFF